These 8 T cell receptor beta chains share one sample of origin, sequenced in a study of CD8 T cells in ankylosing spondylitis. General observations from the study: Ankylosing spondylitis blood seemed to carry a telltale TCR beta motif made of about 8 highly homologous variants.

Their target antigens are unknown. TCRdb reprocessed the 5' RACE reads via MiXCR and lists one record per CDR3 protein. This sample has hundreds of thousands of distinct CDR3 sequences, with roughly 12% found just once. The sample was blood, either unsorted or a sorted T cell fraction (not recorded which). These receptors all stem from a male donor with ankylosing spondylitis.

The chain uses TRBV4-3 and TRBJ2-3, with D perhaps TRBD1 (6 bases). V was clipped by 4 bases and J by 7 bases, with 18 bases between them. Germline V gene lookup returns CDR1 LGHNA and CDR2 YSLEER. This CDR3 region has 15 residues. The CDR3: CASSRGMGAGNTQYF. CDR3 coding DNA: TGCGCCAGCAGCCGGGGCATGGGGGCCGGGAATACGCAGTATTTT.

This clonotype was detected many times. CDR3: CASGLALGDNSYEQYF. The CDR3 region has the DNA TGTGCTAGTGGTTTGGCCTTAGGAGACAATTCCTACGAGCAGTACTTC. This rearrangement joins TRBV12-5 to TRBJ2-7; D gene unclear. Germline V gene lookup returns CDR1 LGHNT and CDR2 FRNRAP. CDR3 length: 16 amino acids. Trimming took off 1 base at V and 1 base at J, with 14 bases between the two ends.

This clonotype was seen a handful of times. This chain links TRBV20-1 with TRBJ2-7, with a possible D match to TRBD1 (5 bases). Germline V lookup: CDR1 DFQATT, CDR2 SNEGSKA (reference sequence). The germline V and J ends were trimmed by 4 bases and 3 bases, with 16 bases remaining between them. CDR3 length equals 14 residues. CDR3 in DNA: TGCAGTGCTAAAAGGGGAACAGGTCGCTACGAGCAGTACTTC. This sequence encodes CSAKRGTGRYEQYF.

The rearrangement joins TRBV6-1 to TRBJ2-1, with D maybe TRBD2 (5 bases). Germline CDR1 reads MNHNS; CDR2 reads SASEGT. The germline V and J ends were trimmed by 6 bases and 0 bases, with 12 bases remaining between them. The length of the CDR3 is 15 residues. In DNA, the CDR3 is TGTGCCAGCAGCCCCTCTAGCTACTCCTACAATGAGCAGTTCTTC. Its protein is CASSPSSYSYNEQFF.

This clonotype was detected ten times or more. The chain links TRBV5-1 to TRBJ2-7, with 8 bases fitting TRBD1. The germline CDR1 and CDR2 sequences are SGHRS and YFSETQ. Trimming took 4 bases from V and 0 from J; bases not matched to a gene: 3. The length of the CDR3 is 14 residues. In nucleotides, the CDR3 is TGCGCCAGCAGCCGGGACAGGACCTCCTACGAGCAGTACTTC. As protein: CASSRDRTSYEQYF.

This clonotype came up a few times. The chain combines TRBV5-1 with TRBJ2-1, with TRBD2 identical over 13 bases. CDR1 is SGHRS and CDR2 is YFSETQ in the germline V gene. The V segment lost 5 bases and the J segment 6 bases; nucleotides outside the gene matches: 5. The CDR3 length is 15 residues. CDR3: CASRLLAGGVNEQFF. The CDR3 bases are TGCGCCAGCAGATTACTAGCGGGAGGGGTCAATGAGCAGTTCTTC.

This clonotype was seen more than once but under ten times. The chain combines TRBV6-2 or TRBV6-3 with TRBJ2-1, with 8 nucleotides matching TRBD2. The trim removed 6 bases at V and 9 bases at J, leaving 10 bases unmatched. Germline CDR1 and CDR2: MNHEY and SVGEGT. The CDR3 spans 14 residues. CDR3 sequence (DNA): TGTGCCAGCAGAGACCGGCGGGAGGAGGCTGAGCAGTTCTTC. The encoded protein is CASRDRREEAEQFF.

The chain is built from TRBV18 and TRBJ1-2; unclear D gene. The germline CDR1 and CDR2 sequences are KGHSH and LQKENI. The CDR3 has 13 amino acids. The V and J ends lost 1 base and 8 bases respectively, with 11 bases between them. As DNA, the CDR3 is TGTGCCAGCTCACCACAAGACACTACAGGCTACACCTTC. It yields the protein CASSPQDTTGYTF.